This T cell receptor (beta chain) was recorded in a study of T-cell reconstitution after alpha-beta-depleted transplantation in children. V was trimmed by 3 bases and J by 3 bases, leaving 11 bases between them. The CDR3 covers 13 residues. Germline CDR1 is SQVTM and CDR2 is ANQGSEA. This clonotype was found many times. Unique molecular identifiers were incorporated into the prepared TCRbeta library. One entry per CDR3 protein, called by TCRdb with MiXCR from the PCR reads. The data hold 600,000 to 700,000 distinct CDR3 sequences, with roughly 17% observed a single time. Sample: PBMCs from the stem cell graft donor, taken from the stem cell graft. The source is a human donor who donated a stem cell graft to a child with acute myeloid leukemia. The chain uses TRBV29-1 and TRBJ2-5; the D gene is possibly TRBD1 (5 bases). CDR3 nucleotide sequence: TGCAGCGTTGATGGGGAAGGGGAAGAGACCCAGTACTTC. It translates to CSVDGEGEETQYF.